Presented here are 7 T cell receptor beta chains from one specimen sequenced in a study of blood T cell repertoires in COVID-19. TCRdb's table, derived via immunoSEQ multiplex PCR, lists solely in-frame clones and lacks some. The repertoire holds roughly 130,000 clones, with about 76% as singletons. Source material: peripheral blood. Source of these receptors: an elderly man with acute or convalescent COVID-19.

This chain joins TRBV4-3 and TRBJ2-7; 8 bases are shared with TRBD2. This CDR3 contains 15 residues. V was clipped by 0 bases and J by 3 bases; unmatched bases: 4. Germline CDR1 is LGHNA and CDR2 is YSLEER. The CDR3 bases are TGCGCCAGCAGCCAAGAAACTAGCGGCCTCTACGAGCAGTACTTC. Its translation is CASSQETSGLYEQYF.

This clone was seen a handful of times. This chain connects TRBV18 to TRBJ1-1; no definite D call. Germline values: CDR1 KGHSH, CDR2 LQKENI. Between the trimmed V and J ends, which lost 4 bases and 7 bases, there was a span of 13 bases. The CDR3 is made up of 13 amino acids. CDR3 DNA sequence: TGTGCCAGCTCACTGGGCTTCGGGAATGAAGCTTTCTTT. The encoded protein is CASSLGFGNEAFF.

The chain joins TRBV28 to TRBJ2-2; D might be TRBD1 (6 bases). CDR3 length equals 17 residues. V lost 5 bases and J lost 2, with 18 bases in between. The germline V gene has CDR1 MDHEN and CDR2 SYDVKM. This CDR3 is CASSPYTGTSNTGELFF. The CDR3 coding sequence is TGTGCCAGCAGTCCTTATACCGGGACATCTAACACCGGGGAGCTGTTTTTT. The variable domain in full, with the rest retrieved from reference TRBV28 and TRBJ2-2, is DVKVTQSSRYLVKRTGEKVFLECVQDMDHENMFWYRQDPGLGLRLIYFSYDVKMKEKGDIPEGYSVSREKKERFSLILESASTNQTSMYLCASSPYTGTSNTGELFFGEGSRLTVL.

The J gene is TRBJ2-7, the V gene TRBV10-3; 14 bases are shared with TRBD2. J was trimmed by 5 bases and V by 2 bases; bases with no gene match: 8. The germline V gene has CDR1 ENHRY and CDR2 SYGVKD. The CDR3 contains 17 residues. The CDR3 is CAISEPGLAGGLNEQYF. CDR3 nucleotide sequence: TGTGCCATCAGTGAGCCCGGACTAGCGGGGGGTCTTAACGAGCAGTACTTC.

V and J are TRBV27 and TRBJ2-7; D possibly corresponds to TRBD1 (5 bases). Germline V gene sequence: CDR1 MNHEY, CDR2 SMNVEV (reference sequence). The CDR3 sequence is 13 residues long. V lost 8 bases to trimming and J lost 2 bases, with 13 bases between them. DNA for the CDR3: TGTGCCAGCGGCCTAGGACAAGCCTACGAGCAGTACTTC. It is translated as CASGLGQAYEQYF.

The chain has TRBV10-3 and TRBJ1-1; D not resolved. CDR3 size: 13 residues. V gave up 0 bases and J gave up 12 bases, with 14 bases separating them. Germline V gives CDR1 ENHRY, CDR2 SYGVKD. The CDR3: CAISESERAAPFF. The CDR3 DNA reads as TGTGCCATCAGTGAGTCCGAGAGGGCTGCACCTTTCTTT.

The chain joins TRBV11-2 to TRBJ1-5, with no clear D. The CDR3 loop spans 14 amino acids. The V end lost 2 bases, the J end lost 7 bases, and 12 bases lay between the germline ends. From germline, CDR1 is SGHAT and CDR2 FQNNGV. DNA for the CDR3: TGTGCCAGCAGCTTATTTGGAGTTAGGCAGCCCCAGCATTTT. This translates into CASSLFGVRQPQHF.